These 15 T cell receptor beta chains were all obtained from the same sample, sequenced in a study of cytomegalovirus exposure and HLA in healthy donors (dated by TCRdb to 2016 to 2017). Libraries were prepared through the immunoSEQ multiplex PCR assay. For the multiplex PCR, a mixture combining 60 forward primers for TCR Vbeta segments and 13 reverse primers for TCR Jbeta segments was used. Here the immuneACCESS table is served through TCRdb, limited to in-frame sequences with V and J called. Missing clones are a known gap in these copies; in checked studies unresolved V genes cover under half, and the rest lacks a known reason. The sample yields fewer than 130,000 clones; around 80% were counted once. The ten largest clones take up roughly 4.9% of the sample. The sample consisted of PBMCs. These TCRs come from a female donor in good health and CMV-seropositive.

The chain links TRBV6-1 to TRBJ1-6, with D possibly being TRBD1 (5 bases). Trimming shortened V by 8 bases and J by 7 bases, and 18 bases separated the two germline ends. The CDR3 is made up of 15 amino acids. Looked up from germline, CDR1 is MNHNS and CDR2 is SASEGT. The CDR3 nucleotides are TGTGCCAGCGAGGCTCCGGCAGGGATAAATTCACCCCTCCACTTT. As protein: CASEAPAGINSPLHF.

The rearrangement joins TRBV6-1 to TRBJ2-2; 7 positions match TRBD2. V lost 5 bases and J lost 0; bases outside the gene matches: 3. Germline V gives CDR1 MNHNS, CDR2 SASEGT. This CDR3 contains 15 residues. The CDR3 reads CASSLAVANTGELFF. The CDR3, as DNA: TGTGCCAGCAGTCTAGCGGTGGCGAACACCGGGGAGCTGTTTTTT.

V is TRBV7-6 and J is TRBJ2-1, with 11 bases matching TRBD2. The CDR3 loop spans 17 amino acids. V shed 5 bases and J 6 bases; nucleotides not matched to a gene: 12. The V gene's germline CDR1 is SGHVS and CDR2 FNYEAQ. In DNA, the CDR3 is TGTGCCAGCAGCCCTATACTAGCGGGGGACAGACTCAATGAGCAGTTCTTC. Translated: CASSPILAGDRLNEQFF.

The rearrangement joins TRBV6-5 to TRBJ1-1; 10 nucleotides match TRBD1. The CDR3 loop spans 15 amino acids. V lost 3 bases and J lost 2; bases outside the gene matches: 3. Germline V lookup: CDR1 MNHEY, CDR2 SVGAGI. The CDR3 here is CASSYWTGGNTEAFF. CDR3 nucleotides: TGTGCCAGCAGTTATTGGACAGGGGGAAACACTGAAGCTTTCTTT.

This rearrangement joins TRBV7-2 to TRBJ2-7; TRBD1 matches 8 bases. The CDR3 loop spans 14 amino acids. CDR1 SGHTA and CDR2 FQGNSA come from the germline V gene. The trim removed 5 bases at V and 9 bases at J, leaving 12 bases unmatched. CDR3 in amino acids: CASSPPGTGAGQYF. DNA for the CDR3: TGTGCCAGCAGCCCGCCCGGGACAGGAGCAGGGCAGTACTTC.

CDR3 nucleotides: TGCAGCGTTGGGGGGACATCCAGGGGGACAGATACGCAGTATTTT. Protein product: CSVGGTSRGTDTQYF. The chain is built from TRBV29-1 and TRBJ2-3, with 7 bases fitting TRBD1. Germline CDR1 reads SQVTM; CDR2 reads ANQGSEA. V dropped 4 bases and J dropped 3; count of bases not matched to a gene: 10. CDR3 size: 15 residues.

The chain's CDR3 is CASSYGRGVVHEQYF. DNA for the CDR3: TGTGCCAGCAGCTATGGACGGGGAGTAGTGCACGAGCAGTACTTC. The chain recombines TRBV7-9 with TRBJ2-7; the D gene is possibly TRBD2 (5 bases). Trimming removed 4 bases at V and 5 bases at J, with 18 bases between. Germline V CDR1 and CDR2: SEHNR, FQNEAQ (reference sequence). The CDR3 covers 15 residues.

The chain has TRBV6-1 and TRBJ2-1; 10 nucleotides align to TRBD2. Germline CDR1 reads MNHNS; CDR2 reads SASEGT. J lost 8 bases, V lost 1 base, and 8 bases had no gene match. CDR3 size: 16 residues. This CDR3 is CASSEVSSGGRDEQFF. The CDR3 DNA reads as TGTGCCAGCAGTGAAGTGTCTAGCGGGGGTAGGGATGAGCAGTTCTTC.

This clone has just a few counts. The chain is built from TRBV6-1 and TRBJ2-1, with D possibly matching TRBD2 (5 bases). This CDR3 is built from 12 residues. Germline-derived CDR1 and CDR2 are MNHNS and SASEGT. V was clipped by 7 bases and J by 10 bases, with 14 bases between them. CDR3: CASTSLGGEQFF. DNA of the CDR3: TGTGCCAGCACCTCACTCGGCGGGGAGCAGTTCTTC.

The gene calls are TRBV6-1 and TRBJ2-1; the D is unclear. The CDR3 consists of 14 residues. V was pared by 2 bases and J by 6 bases, with 11 bases between. Germline V gene lookup returns CDR1 MNHNS and CDR2 SASEGT. The CDR3 DNA reads TGTGCCAGCAGTGAACTGGTAATGCGCAATGAGCAGTTCTTC. It yields the protein CASSELVMRNEQFF.

The chain couples TRBV5-1 to TRBJ1-1; 12 positions agree with TRBD1. CDR1 is SGHRS and CDR2 is YFSETQ in the germline V gene. The CDR3 extends over 15 amino acids. Germline trimming cut 4 bases from V and 6 bases from J; bases unmatched to any gene: 7. CDR3 amino acids: CASSGDRGHLAEAFF. CDR3 DNA: TGCGCCAGCAGCGGGGACAGGGGGCATCTAGCTGAAGCTTTCTTT. The variable domain in full, completed from reference TRBV5-1 and TRBJ1-1, reads KAGVTQTPRYLIKTRGQQVTLSCSPISGHRSVSWYQQTPGQGLQFLFEYFSETQRNKGNFPGRFSGRQFSNSRSEMNVSTLELGDSALYLCASSGDRGHLAEAFFGQGTRLTVV.

The genes are TRBV7-2 and TRBJ2-5; 12 positions match TRBD2. This CDR3 comprises 16 residues. Germline V CDR1 and CDR2: SGHTA, FQGNSA. V was clipped by 0 bases and J by 2 bases; unmatched bases: 1. The CDR3 region has the DNA TGTGCCAGCAGCTTAGCGACTAGCGGGGGACAAGAGACCCAGTACTTC. Translation gives CASSLATSGGQETQYF.

The gene calls are TRBV7-2 and TRBJ2-5; no firm D call. The length of the CDR3 is 14 residues. V shed 5 bases and J shed 4 bases, with 14 bases lying between them. Germline CDR1 reads SGHTA; CDR2 reads FQGNSA. This CDR3 is CASSPPEIRETQYF. CDR3 DNA: TGTGCCAGCAGCCCTCCTGAAATCAGAGAGACCCAGTACTTC.

The chain is built from TRBV2 and TRBJ1-6, with D maybe TRBD1 (5 bases). V was shortened by 6 bases and J by 0 bases, with 18 bases between the two germline ends. CDR1 and CDR2 from the germline V gene are SNHLY and FYNNEI. The CDR3 length is 18 residues. The CDR3 nucleotides are TGTGCCAGCAGCAGAATGGGGCCCTCGGGCTCCTATAATTCACCCCTCCACTTT. Its protein is CASSRMGPSGSYNSPLHF.

The chain is built from TRBV7-9 and TRBJ2-1; D is perhaps TRBD1 (5 bases). V was trimmed by 3 bases and J by 7 bases, leaving 10 bases between them. This CDR3 contains 13 residues. From germline, CDR1 is SEHNR and CDR2 FQNEAQ (reference sequence). CDR3 loop: CASSLRTLNEQFF. CDR3 coding DNA: TGTGCCAGCAGCTTGAGGACATTGAATGAGCAGTTCTTC. Looking up the rest from reference TRBV7-9 and TRBJ2-1 gives the full variable domain: DTGVSQNPRHKITKRGQNVTFRCDPISEHNRLYWYRQTLGQGPEFLTYFQNEAQLEKSRLLSDRFSAERPKGSFSTLEIQRTEQGDSAMYLCASSLRTLNEQFFGPGTRLTVL.